The 27 T cell receptor beta chains reported below all come from one sample, sequenced in a study of sequential checkpoint blockade in melanoma. Treatment here: randomized to nivolumab then ipilimumab (arm A) or the reverse (arm B). Sequencing used immunoSEQ multiplex PCR; TCRdb keeps in-frame clones, though not all of them. The top ten clones hold approximately 26% of a sample with around 2,000 clones, around half of them seen once. This specimen consisted of CD8+ T cells sorted from blood (inferred from file names), obtained from a patient given nivolumab and ipilimumab in sequence. Source of these receptors: a human patient with melanoma. Some clones in this sample may be carry-over from other donors' samples.

The V and J genes are TRBV29-1 and TRBJ2-3; D call uncertain. Germline-derived CDR1 and CDR2 are SQVTM and ANQGSEA. CDR3 length: 13 residues. V shed 6 bases and J shed 3 bases, with 13 bases lying between them. The CDR3 coding sequence is TGCAGCGTCCCCCGAGAAAATACAGATACGCAGTATTTT. This sequence encodes CSVPRENTDTQYF.

The DNA for the CDR3 is TGTGCCTGGAGCTGGCCAAATGAGCAGTTCTTC. Its translation: CAWSWPNEQFF. V and J are TRBV30 and TRBJ2-1; no firm D call. The germline V gene encodes CDR1 GTSNPN and CDR2 SVGIG (reference sequence). The CDR3 runs to 11 residues. V was shortened by 3 bases and J by 7 bases, with 7 bases between the two germline ends.

The V gene is TRBV6-5, the J gene TRBJ2-1, with TRBD2 matching over 8 bases. Germline V lookup: CDR1 MNHEY, CDR2 SVGAGI. Trimming cost V 6 bases and J 2 bases; bases outside gene matches: 3. This CDR3 is 14 amino acids long. Written as DNA, the CDR3 is TGTGCCAGCAGGTCCGGGGGGGCCTACAATGAGCAGTTCTTC. Translated, it gives CASRSGGAYNEQFF.

This clone has only a few counts. V usage is TRBV7-9 and J usage is TRBJ1-3, with no clear D. This CDR3 region has 14 residues. CDR1 SEHNR and CDR2 FQNEAQ come from the germline V gene (reference sequence). V lost 11 bases and J 0 bases, leaving 14 bases between the germline ends. CDR3 loop: CALTLSDSGNTIYF. In nucleotides, the CDR3 is TGTGCCTTGACTTTGTCGGACTCTGGAAACACCATATATTTT.

The rearrangement links TRBV7-8 to TRBJ2-7; 7 bases map to TRBD1. Germline CDR1 reads SGHVS; CDR2 reads FQNEAQ. CDR3 size: 16 residues. After removal of 4 bases from V and 0 bases from J, the junction contained 9 bases not matched to a gene. The CDR3 loop is CASSSPRQGGSYEQYF. The CDR3 DNA reads TGTGCCAGCAGCTCCCCACGACAGGGTGGCTCCTACGAGCAGTACTTC.

The chain combines TRBV19 with TRBJ2-3; 9 bases map to TRBD1. The germline gives CDR1 LNHDA, CDR2 SQIVND (reference sequence). This CDR3 contains 17 residues. Unmatched junction bases numbered 13, after V lost 5 bases and J lost 4 bases. Written as DNA, the CDR3 is TGTGCCAGTAGTGGCTATGGCGGACAGGGGATTGCAGATACGCAGTATTTT. As protein: CASSGYGGQGIADTQYF.

The CDR3 nucleotides read TGCGCCAGCAGCCTCGGCCGGGAGTCCTACGAGCAGTACTTC. It codes for CASSLGRESYEQYF. The gene calls are TRBV4-3 and TRBJ2-7, with D maybe TRBD2 (6 bases). Trimming removed 4 bases from V and 1 base from J, with 11 bases in between. This CDR3 is built from 14 residues. CDR1 and CDR2 (germline): LGHNA, YSLEER.

The chain recombines TRBV2 with TRBJ2-5; perhaps TRBD2 as D (6 bases). The better agreement between TRBJ2-7 and the DNA end casts doubt on the J call. The CDR3 has 17 amino acids. In germline, CDR1 is SNHLY, CDR2 FYNNEI. The DNA of the CDR3 is TGTGCCAGCAGTGAAAACCCCCCGGGAGCCAGCTCCTACGAGCAGTACTTC. It specifies CASSENPPGASSYEQYF.

DNA for the CDR3: TGTGCCAGCAGCTACAGGGGGAGCTACGAGCAGTACTTC. Translation gives CASSYRGSYEQYF. The gene calls are TRBV4-2 and TRBJ2-7, with TRBD1 matching over 8 bases. The CDR3 has 13 amino acids. Germline CDR1 is LGHNA and CDR2 is YNFKEQ. J lost 3 bases, V lost 5 bases, and 3 bases had no gene match.

The V call is TRBV7-9, the J call TRBJ2-2; 9 bases line up with TRBD1. Germline V gives CDR1 SEHNR, CDR2 FQNEAQ (reference sequence). The CDR3 extends over 16 amino acids. The V segment lost 2 bases and the J segment 7 bases; nucleotides outside the gene matches: 8. In DNA, the CDR3 is TGTGCCAGCAGCTTATCTGCACAGGGGGCCGGCGGGGAGCTGTTTTTT. It is translated as CASSLSAQGAGGELFF.

Comments on this clone: One end of the junction does not line up with germline, which may come from a read error. The chain uses TRBV5-8 and TRBJ2-1, with TRBD2 matching over 7 bases. The CDR3 has 15 residues. CDR1 is SGHTS, CDR2 YDEGEE, per germline. The CDR3 loop is CASSQGPAGYNEQFF. The CDR3 DNA reads TGCGCCAGCAGCCAAGGCCCAGCGGGGTACAATGAGCAGTTCTTC.

This clone has more than one count but fewer than ten. V and J are TRBV13 and TRBJ2-3; 9 bases match TRBD1. Germline assignment: CDR1 PRHDT and CDR2 FYEKMQ (reference sequence). V trimming: 4 bases; J trimming: 3 bases; junction bases outside the gene matches: 5. The CDR3 sequence is 15 residues long. In DNA form, the CDR3 reads TGTGCCAGCAGCTCCGGGACAGGGATAACAGATACGCAGTATTTT. Translating it yields CASSSGTGITDTQYF.

The V call is TRBV9, the J call TRBJ1-2; 8 bases align to TRBD1. The germline CDR1 and CDR2 sequences are SGDLS and YYNGEE. CDR3 length: 16 amino acids. The J segment lost 5 bases and the V segment lost 4 bases, leaving 13 bases of the junction unmatched. CDR3 DNA sequence: TGTGCCAGCAGCCTAGAGGCCGCGGACAGGGTTTATGGCTACACCTTC. Amino acids: CASSLEAADRVYGYTF.

This clone was observed a few times. The chain links TRBV19 to TRBJ2-7; D is perhaps TRBD1 (6 bases). V was clipped by 6 bases and J by 0 bases, with 12 bases between them. The CDR3 runs to 14 residues. The germline gives CDR1 LNHDA, CDR2 SQIVND (reference sequence). CDR3 nucleotides: TGTGCCAGTAGCTACAGGGCCCTCTCCTACGAGCAGTACTTC. The encoded protein is CASSYRALSYEQYF.

This chain connects TRBV11-2 to TRBJ1-5; no firm D call. The CDR3 runs 15 residues. Germline CDR1 SGHAT, CDR2 FQNNGV. V gave up 3 bases and J gave up 0 bases, with 9 bases separating them. This CDR3 is CASSFSVYSNQPQHF. The DNA of the CDR3 is TGTGCCAGCAGCTTCTCAGTATATAGCAATCAGCCCCAGCATTTT.

The rearrangement uses TRBV6-4 and TRBJ2-2; D gene uncertain. Per the germline V gene, CDR1 is MRHNA and CDR2 is SNTAGT. This CDR3 has 14 amino acids. V was clipped by 7 bases and J by 3 bases, with 12 bases between them. Written as DNA, the CDR3 is TGTGCCAGCAAAGGAGCAGAGGACACCGGGGAGCTGTTTTTT. It translates to CASKGAEDTGELFF.

The chain combines TRBV6-6 with TRBJ2-1; 7 nucleotides align to TRBD1. The germline gives CDR1 MNHNY, CDR2 SVGAGI (reference sequence). The CDR3 totals 15 residues. Germline trimming cut 6 bases from V and 6 bases from J; bases unmatched to any gene: 11. Written as DNA, the CDR3 is TGTGCCAGCAGCCCATCGACAGGGTTTAGCAATGAGCAGTTCTTC. The encoded protein is CASSPSTGFSNEQFF.

This chain links TRBV4-2 with TRBJ2-7; D might be TRBD2 (6 bases). The V gene's germline CDR1 is LGHNA and CDR2 YNFKEQ. This CDR3 region has 15 residues. Trimming removed 0 bases from V and 6 bases from J, with 15 bases in between. CDR3 protein: CASSQDLGEDGEQYF. The CDR3 bases are TGTGCCAGCAGCCAAGATTTAGGGGAGGATGGCGAGCAGTACTTC.

This clone is a singleton in its sample. The chain combines TRBV27 with TRBJ1-6; D gene unclear. The CDR3 extends over 15 amino acids. Per germline, CDR1 MNHEY and CDR2 SMNVEV (reference sequence). The V and J ends lost 3 bases and 6 bases respectively, with 12 bases between them. In nucleotides, the CDR3 is TGTGCCAGCAGTTTGTCAGGAGGTGGTAATTCACCCCTCCACTTT. Translation gives CASSLSGGGNSPLHF.

This clone was picked up a small number of times. Written as DNA, the CDR3 is TGTGCCAGCAGCCAGCAGGACAACATGAACACTGAAGCTTTCTTT. Protein: CASSQQDNMNTEAFF. This chain connects TRBV5-5 to TRBJ1-1; tentative D call: TRBD1 (5 bases). The CDR3 is made up of 15 amino acids. Per the germline V gene, CDR1 is SGHKS and CDR2 is YYEKEE (reference sequence). Trimming stripped 4 bases from V and 0 bases from J, with 13 bases between.

The rearrangement links TRBV19 to TRBJ1-2; no definite D call. V lost 0 bases and J lost 4, with 3 bases in between. The germline V gene encodes CDR1 LNHDA and CDR2 SQIVND (reference sequence). This CDR3 region has 12 residues. Here the CDR3 reads CASSIDSYGYTF. The CDR3 region has the DNA TGTGCCAGTAGTATAGACAGCTATGGCTACACCTTC.

The chain uses TRBV11-1 and TRBJ2-1; D remains ambiguous. Germline V CDR1 and CDR2: SGHAT, FQDESV (reference sequence). The CDR3 loop spans 16 amino acids. Trimming pared 1 base from V and 6 bases from J, leaving 16 bases between. In DNA form, the CDR3 reads TGTGCCAGCAGCTTAGGTCGAGCCTCTCCTTTCAATGAGCAGTTCTTC. Its protein product is CASSLGRASPFNEQFF.

The V and J genes are TRBV15 and TRBJ1-5, with 7 bases matching TRBD1. Trimming removed 8 bases from V and 6 bases from J; junction bases left unmatched: 10. CDR1 is LNHNV and CDR2 is YYDKDF in the germline V gene (reference sequence). This CDR3 spans 14 amino acids. The CDR3 region is CATGAGGSGQPQHF. The CDR3 DNA follows: TGTGCCACCGGGGCAGGGGGGTCGGGTCAGCCCCAGCATTTT. Together with reference TRBV15 and TRBJ1-5, the CDR3 gives the full variable domain: DAMVIQNPRYQVTQFGKPVTLSCSQTLNHNVMYWYQQKSSQAPKLLFHYYDKDFNNEADTPDNFQSRRPNTSFCFLDIRSPGLGDTAMYLCATGAGGSGQPQHFGDGTRLSIL.

The chain combines TRBV30 with TRBJ2-7; D might be TRBD1 (5 bases). Germline V gene data show CDR1 as GTSNPN and CDR2 as SVGIG (reference sequence). The length of the CDR3 is 12 residues. CDR3 amino acids: CALDSYPYEQYF. CDR3 nucleotide sequence: TGTGCGTTAGACAGTTATCCCTACGAGCAGTACTTC.

This clone is deemed large. The chain uses TRBV4-2 and TRBJ1-1, with D possibly TRBD1 on 5 matching bases. The CDR3 is 15 amino acids. Germline V gene lookup returns CDR1 LGHNA and CDR2 YNFKEQ. The V and J ends lost 3 bases and 0 bases respectively, with 11 bases between them. The CDR3 reads CASSQQDNMNTEAFF. For the CDR3, the DNA is TGTGCCAGCAGCCAGCAGGACAACATGAACACTGAAGCTTTCTTT.

The chain has TRBV7-9 and TRBJ1-4; 8 bases align to TRBD1. The J segment lost 7 bases and the V segment lost 0 bases, leaving 4 bases of the junction unmatched. The CDR3 is 15 amino acids. CDR1 and CDR2 (germline): SEHNR, FQNEAQ (reference sequence). The CDR3 sequence is CASSLAQGASEKLFF. CDR3 in DNA: TGTGCCAGCAGCTTAGCCCAGGGGGCTAGTGAAAAACTGTTTTTT.

The V gene is TRBV7-9, the J gene TRBJ1-5; D might be TRBD1 (5 bases). Per the germline V gene, CDR1 is SEHNR and CDR2 is FQNEAQ (reference sequence). The ends were cut back, 1 base at V and 5 bases at J, with 6 bases in the middle. This CDR3 contains 13 residues. The CDR3 protein is CASSLEGHQPQHF. The CDR3 region has the DNA TGTGCCAGCAGCTTAGAGGGGCATCAGCCCCAGCATTTT. The full variable domain, in which reference TRBV7-9 and TRBJ1-5 provide the parts outside the CDR3, is DTGVSQNPRHKITKRGQNVTFRCDPISEHNRLYWYRQTLGQGPEFLTYFQNEAQLEKSRLLSDRFSAERPKGSFSTLEIQRTEQGDSAMYLCASSLEGHQPQHFGDGTRLSIL.